This T cell receptor (beta chain) comes out of a study of blood T cell repertoires in COVID-19. At the level of the study: The United States, Italy and Spain provided the acute and convalescent COVID-19 samples. PBMCs, B-cell-depleted T cells, or T cells were the source of the cDNA or gDNA that made up the material.

Germline V lookup: CDR1 ENHRY, CDR2 SYGVKD. The ends were cut back, 3 bases at V and 6 bases at J, with 6 bases in the middle. The CDR3 has 11 amino acids. Under the authors' procedure: Reference gene primers were amplified, and this amplification served to estimate nucleated cell counts. Some clones are missing from TCRdb's copy, which holds only in-frame ones; the method was immunoSEQ multiplex PCR. V, J and clone size are those of that table, while D and trimming were read from the DNA. Of about 140,000 clones in the sample, almost 90% are singletons; the top ten hold approximately 1.4%. The chain uses TRBV10-3 and TRBJ2-7, with a possible D match to TRBD1 (5 bases). The sample consisted of peripheral blood. The clonotype originates from a woman in her sixties or seventies with acute or convalescent COVID-19. CDR3 sequence reads: CAISDTGEQYF. The DNA for the CDR3 is TGTGCCATCAGTGACACAGGCGAGCAGTACTTC.